The clone carrying this TCR beta chain was picked up one time. Its antigen is as yet unknown. The data originate from a study of OX40 agonist ivuxolimab in advanced cancers. On the study more broadly: Intravenous ivuxolimab was administered to patients every 2 weeks at 0.01 to 10 mg/kg.

The CDR3 runs 15 residues. The V end lost 4 bases, the J end lost 1 base, and 10 bases lay between the germline ends. CDR1 MGHRA and CDR2 YSYEKL come from the germline V gene. Whole-study findings and limits: Relatively little clonal expansion, among the lowest observed, appeared in partial responders at 0.1-3.0 mg/kg.

Using immunoSEQ multiplex PCR, the repertoire was profiled, and TCRdb retains in-frame clones only, with some absent. In the table there are around 60,000 clones, 79% of which are singletons. The receptor comes from an adult with an advanced solid tumor such as melanoma, head and neck, liver or kidney cancer. V and J are TRBV4-1 and TRBJ2-2; D may correspond to TRBD1 or TRBD2 (6 bases each). Sample: CD4+ or CD8+ T cells sorted from blood, taken in a trial of the OX40 agonist ivuxolimab. The CDR3 DNA reads TGCGCCAGCAGCCGGGGGGCCGAGAACACCGGGGAGCTGTTTTTT. Its translation is CASSRGAENTGELFF.